What follows describes a single TCR beta chain. Germline CDR1 LNHDA, CDR2 SQIVND (reference sequence). V was clipped by 3 bases and J by 2 bases, with 10 bases between them. This CDR3 region has 14 residues. This entry is derived from a study of OX40 agonist ivuxolimab in advanced cancers. Measured with immunoSEQ multiplex PCR; TCRdb has only the in-frame clones, and not every one. The sample carries approximately 81,000 clones, 70% to 90% recorded once. This receptor was obtained from an adult with an advanced solid tumor such as melanoma, head and neck, liver or kidney cancer. The rearrangement links TRBV19 to TRBJ1-1; the D is unclear. The sequenced sample was CD4+ or CD8+ T cells sorted from blood, obtained in a trial of the OX40 agonist ivuxolimab. The CDR3 loop reads CASSIRRLNTEAFF. The CDR3, as DNA: TGTGCCAGTAGTATTCGGCGCCTAAACACTGAAGCTTTCTTT.